This record looks at one T cell receptor (beta chain) sequence and its context. The antigen remains undetermined. This entry is derived from a study of T cell repertoires in cytomegalovirus infection. Overall study context: Public TCR beta signatures indicated both CMV infection and matching HLA type.

TCRdb analysed the reads with MiXCR anew, one entry per CDR3 protein. Counted here are 680,000 or so distinct CDR3 sequences, around 31% occurring once; the ten biggest clones make up roughly 18%. The CDR3 runs to 13 residues. V was cut by 1 base and J by 7 bases, with 11 bases left in between. The origin of this receptor is a human donor in good health (CMV status not recorded). Some clones in this sample may be carry-over from other donors' samples. This specimen consisted of cultured PBMCs, obtained from culture after CMV antigen stimulation. The chain combines TRBV12-3 or TRBV12-4 with TRBJ2-7, with D possibly matching TRBD2 (5 bases). CDR3 nucleotides: TGTGCCAGCAGTTTAGATCCGGGAATAGAGCAGTACTTC. It yields the protein CASSLDPGIEQYF.